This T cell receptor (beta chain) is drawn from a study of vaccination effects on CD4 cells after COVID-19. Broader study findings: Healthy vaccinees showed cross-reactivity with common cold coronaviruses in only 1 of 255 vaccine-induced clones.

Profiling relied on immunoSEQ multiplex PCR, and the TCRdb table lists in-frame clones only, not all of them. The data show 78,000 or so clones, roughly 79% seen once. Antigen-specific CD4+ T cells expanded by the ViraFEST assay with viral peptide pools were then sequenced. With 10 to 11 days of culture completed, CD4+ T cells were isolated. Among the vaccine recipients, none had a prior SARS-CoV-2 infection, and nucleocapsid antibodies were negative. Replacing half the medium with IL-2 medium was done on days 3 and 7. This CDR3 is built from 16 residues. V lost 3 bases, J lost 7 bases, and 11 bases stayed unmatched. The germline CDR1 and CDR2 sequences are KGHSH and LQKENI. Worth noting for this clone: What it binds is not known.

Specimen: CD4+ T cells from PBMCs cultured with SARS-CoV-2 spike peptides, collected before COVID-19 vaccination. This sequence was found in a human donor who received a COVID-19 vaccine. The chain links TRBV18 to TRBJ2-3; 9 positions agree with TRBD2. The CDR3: CASSPTGTSSANTQYF. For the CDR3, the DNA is TGTGCCAGCTCACCGACCGGGACTAGCTCAGCGAATACGCAGTATTTT.